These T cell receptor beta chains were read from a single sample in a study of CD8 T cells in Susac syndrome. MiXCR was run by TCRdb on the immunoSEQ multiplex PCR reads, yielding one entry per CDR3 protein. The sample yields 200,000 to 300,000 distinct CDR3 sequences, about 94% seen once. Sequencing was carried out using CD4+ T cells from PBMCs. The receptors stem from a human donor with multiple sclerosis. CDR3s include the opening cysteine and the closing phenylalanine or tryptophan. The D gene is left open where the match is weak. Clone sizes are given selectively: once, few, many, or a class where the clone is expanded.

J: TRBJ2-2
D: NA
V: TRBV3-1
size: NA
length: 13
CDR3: CASSQGDFGELFF
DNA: TGTGCCAGCAGCCAGGGGGACTTCGGGGAGCTGTTTTTT

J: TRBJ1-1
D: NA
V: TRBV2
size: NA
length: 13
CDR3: CASSPSRDTEAFF
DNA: TGTGCCAGCAGCCCATCCAGAGACACTGAAGCTTTCTTT

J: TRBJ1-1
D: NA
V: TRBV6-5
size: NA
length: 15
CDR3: CASSYRQSWHTEAFF
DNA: TGTGCCAGCAGTTACAGGCAATCTTGGCACACTGAAGCTTTCTTT

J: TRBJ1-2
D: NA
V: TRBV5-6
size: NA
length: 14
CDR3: CASSWTDLGDGYTF
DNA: TGTGCCAGCAGCTGGACAGATTTAGGGGATGGCTACACCTTC

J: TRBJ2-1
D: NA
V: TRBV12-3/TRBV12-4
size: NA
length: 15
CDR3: CASSPRLGVGNEQFF
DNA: TGTGCCAGCAGCCCACGACTAGGTGTCGGCAATGAGCAGTTCTTC

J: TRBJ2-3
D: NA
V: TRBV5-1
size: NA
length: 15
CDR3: CASSFGLPSTDTQYF
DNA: TGCGCCAGCAGCTTTGGACTACCTAGCACAGATACGCAGTATTTT

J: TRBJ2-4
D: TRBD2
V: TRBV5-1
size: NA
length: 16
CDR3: CASSLSIAGGPNIQYF
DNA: TGCGCCAGCAGCTTGTCCATAGCGGGAGGCCCAAACATTCAGTACTTC

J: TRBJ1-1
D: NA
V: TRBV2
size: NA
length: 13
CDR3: CASMDRRDTEAFF
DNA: TGTGCCAGCATGGACCGGCGGGACACTGAAGCTTTCTTT

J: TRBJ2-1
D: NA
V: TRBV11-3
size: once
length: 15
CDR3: CASSLADYSYNEQFF
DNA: TGTGCCAGCAGCTTAGCGGACTACTCCTACAATGAGCAGTTCTTC

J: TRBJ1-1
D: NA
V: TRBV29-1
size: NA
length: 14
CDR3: CSVVRGGENTEAFF
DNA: TGCAGCGTTGTCCGTGGAGGGGAGAACACTGAAGCTTTCTTT

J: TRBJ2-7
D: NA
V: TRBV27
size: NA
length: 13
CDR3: CASSRLNGYEQYF
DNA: TGTGCCAGCAGTCGCCTAAACGGCTACGAGCAGTACTTC

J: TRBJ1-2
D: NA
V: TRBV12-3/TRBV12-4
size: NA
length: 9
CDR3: CALEDGYTF
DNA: TGTGCCCTAGAAGATGGCTACACCTTC

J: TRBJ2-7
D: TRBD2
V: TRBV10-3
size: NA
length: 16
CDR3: CAISRTSGPNSYEQYF
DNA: TGTGCCATCAGCCGGACTAGCGGGCCCAACTCCTACGAGCAGTACTTC

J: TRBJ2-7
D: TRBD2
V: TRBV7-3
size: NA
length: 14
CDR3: CASSPSGGAHEQYF
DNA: TGTGCCAGCAGCCCTAGCGGGGGGGCCCACGAGCAGTACTTC

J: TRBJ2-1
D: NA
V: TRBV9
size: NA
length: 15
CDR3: CASSESGSSYNEQFF
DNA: TGTGCCAGCAGCGAGAGCGGCAGCTCCTACAATGAGCAGTTCTTC

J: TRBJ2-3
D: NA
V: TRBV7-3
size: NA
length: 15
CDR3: CASSPLGRAGDTQYF
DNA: TGTGCCAGCAGCCCACTTGGGCGCGCGGGAGATACGCAGTATTTT

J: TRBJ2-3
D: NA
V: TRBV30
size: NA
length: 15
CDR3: CAWTMGSSRADTQYF
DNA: TGTGCCTGGACTATGGGGTCCAGCCGAGCAGATACGCAGTATTTT